A selection of T cell receptor beta chains follows, all from one sample in a study of shared clonotypes between healthy human individuals. Some clones are missing from TCRdb's copy, which holds only in-frame ones; the method was immunoSEQ multiplex PCR. This repertoire shows 2,500,000 or so clones, 93% found once; its top ten account for more than 0.35%. The specimen was naive CD4+ T cells from PBMCs. The source of these receptors is a young man in good health. Some clones in this sample may be carry-over from other donors' samples. Each CDR3 is given with its conserved first and last residue. Fields, in order: J gene, CDR3 length, V gene, D gene, CDR3 DNA, CDR3 protein. A D gene is named only where the DNA matches it firmly.

J: TRBJ2-7; length: 12; V: TRBV30; D: NA; DNA: TGTGCCTGGAGTGTACAACACTACGAGCAGTACTTC; CDR3: CAWSVQHYEQYF
J: TRBJ1-2; length: 15; V: TRBV19; D: NA; DNA: TGTGCCAGTAGCCTCCCGCAGGGGAGTCACTATGGCTACACCTTC; CDR3: CASSLPQGSHYGYTF
J: TRBJ1-2; length: 11; V: TRBV20-1; D: NA; DNA: TGCAGTGCTAGTTCCGGGTATGGCTACACCTTC; CDR3: CSASSGYGYTF
J: TRBJ2-5; length: 16; V: TRBV28; D: TRBD2; DNA: TGTGCCAGCAGTATCGGACTAGCGGGAGTAGGAAAGACCCAGTACTTC; CDR3: CASSIGLAGVGKTQYF
J: TRBJ1-5; length: 16; V: TRBV4-3; D: NA; DNA: TGCGCCAGCAGCCAGTGGACAGCTCGGTCGGGTCAGCCCCAGCATTTT; CDR3: CASSQWTARSGQPQHF
J: TRBJ2-1; length: 16; V: TRBV7-8; D: TRBD2; DNA: TGTGCCAGCAGCTTGCAAACTAGCGGGGCTTTTCATGAGCAGTTCTTC; CDR3: CASSLQTSGAFHEQFF
J: TRBJ1-1; length: 13; V: TRBV30; D: TRBD1; DNA: TGTGCCTGGAGGGAGACAGGGTCCACTGAAGCTTTCTTT; CDR3: CAWRETGSTEAFF
J: TRBJ1-1; length: 16; V: TRBV28; D: NA; DNA: TGTGCCAGCAGCGCTGTCCCTGGTGGTGGTGGGACTGAAGCTTTCTTT; CDR3: CASSAVPGGGGTEAFF
J: TRBJ2-7; length: 15; V: TRBV28; D: TRBD2; DNA: TGTGCCAGCTTAACTAGCGGGACCCACCCCTACGAGCAGTACTTC; CDR3: CASLTSGTHPYEQYF
J: TRBJ2-1; length: 11; V: TRBV20-1; D: NA; DNA: TGCAGTGCTAGTCCAATGGTAGGGCAGTTCTTC; CDR3: CSASPMVGQFF
J: TRBJ2-3; length: 14; V: TRBV29-1; D: TRBD2; DNA: TGCAGCGTGGCGGGACTAGCAGACACAGATACGCAGTATTTT; CDR3: CSVAGLADTDTQYF
J: TRBJ2-6; length: 16; V: TRBV18; D: NA; DNA: TGTGCCAGCTCACCACAGGACCTCTCTGGGGCCAACGTCCTGACTTTC; CDR3: CASSPQDLSGANVLTF
J: TRBJ2-1; length: 13; V: TRBV7-3; D: NA; DNA: TGTGCCAGCAGCTTAAGAACAGGGATTGAGCAGTTCTTC; CDR3: CASSLRTGIEQFF
J: TRBJ1-5; length: 16; V: TRBV5-8; D: TRBD1; DNA: TGTGCCAGCAGCTTGGATAGACAGGGAGGTTGGCAGCCCCAGCATTTT; CDR3: CASSLDRQGGWQPQHF
J: TRBJ2-2; length: 13; V: TRBV19; D: NA; DNA: TGTGCCATGGAACAGGGAGGCACCGGGGAGCTGTTTTTT; CDR3: CAMEQGGTGELFF
J: TRBJ2-7; length: 22; V: TRBV28; D: TRBD2; DNA: TGTGCCAGCAGTTTCAGGTTGATGTCACGGGGACTAGCGGGAAGGAGCTCCTACGAGCAGTACTTC; CDR3: CASSFRLMSRGLAGRSSYEQYF
J: TRBJ2-2; length: 16; V: TRBV5-1; D: TRBD2; DNA: TGCGCCAGCAGCTTGAGTCTAGCGGGAGACACCGGGGAGCTGTTTTTT; CDR3: CASSLSLAGDTGELFF
J: TRBJ2-1; length: 12; V: TRBV19; D: NA; DNA: TGTGCCAGTAGTGGGCCCTCTCATGAGCAGTTCTTC; CDR3: CASSGPSHEQFF
J: TRBJ2-1; length: 17; V: TRBV18; D: NA; DNA: TGTGCCAGCTCACCCGTTGCGGGGGCCCCATCCTACAATGAGCAGTTCTTC; CDR3: CASSPVAGAPSYNEQFF
J: TRBJ1-4; length: 17; V: TRBV5-5; D: TRBD1; DNA: TGTGCCAGCAGCTTGTACAGGGGCGAAGCAACTAATGAAAAACTGTTTTTT; CDR3: CASSLYRGEATNEKLFF
J: TRBJ2-2; length: 17; V: TRBV4-1; D: NA; DNA: TGCGCCAGCAGCCAAGATCGACTACAGCCTAACACCGGGGAGCTGTTTTTT; CDR3: CASSQDRLQPNTGELFF
J: TRBJ1-3; length: 16; V: TRBV4-1; D: NA; DNA: TGCGCCAGCAGCCAAATATGGGGGGCCTCTGGAAACACCATATATTTT; CDR3: CASSQIWGASGNTIYF
J: TRBJ2-3; length: 16; V: TRBV27; D: TRBD2; DNA: TGTGCCAGCAGTCAGCTAGCGGGAGGGCACACAGATACGCAGTATTTT; CDR3: CASSQLAGGHTDTQYF